Below are 22 T cell receptor beta chains sequenced from a single sample in a study of OX40 agonist ivuxolimab in advanced cancers. Measured with immunoSEQ multiplex PCR; TCRdb has only the in-frame clones, and not every one. The sample holds about 80,000 clones, around 85% seen once. Sequencing used CD4+ or CD8+ T cells sorted from blood, obtained in a trial of the OX40 agonist ivuxolimab. Receptors were obtained from an adult with an advanced solid tumor such as melanoma, head and neck, liver or kidney cancer.

The CDR3: CASSQERGTGELFF. CDR3 coding DNA: TGCGCCAGCAGCCAAGAAAGGGGGACCGGGGAGCTGTTTTTT. V gene TRBV4-3 combines with J gene TRBJ2-2; possibly TRBD1 for D (6 bases). V was clipped by 0 bases and J by 5 bases, with 7 bases between them. Germline lookup yields CDR1 LGHNA and CDR2 YSLEER. The CDR3 extends over 14 amino acids.

The V gene is TRBV5-1, the J gene TRBJ2-1; no reliable D call. Germline assignment: CDR1 SGHRS and CDR2 YFSETQ. V lost 1 base to trimming and J lost 4 bases, with 6 bases between them. The CDR3 runs to 13 residues. The CDR3 DNA reads TGCGCCAGCAGCTTGACCACTTACAATGAGCAGTTCTTC. This gives the protein CASSLTTYNEQFF.

The rearrangement joins TRBV11-2 to TRBJ2-7; D is perhaps TRBD1 or TRBD2 (5 bases each). This CDR3 is built from 16 residues. V lost 2 bases to trimming and J lost 0 bases, with 14 bases between them. Germline V CDR1 and CDR2: SGHAT, FQNNGV. CDR3 DNA: TGTGCCAGCAGCTTAACCGGGACCTTCAGCTCCTACGAGCAGTACTTC. Translating it yields CASSLTGTFSSYEQYF. The full variable domain, in which reference TRBV11-2 and TRBJ2-7 provide the parts outside the CDR3, is EAGVAQSPRYKIIEKRQSVAFWCNPISGHATLYWYQQILGQGPKLLIQFQNNGVVDDSQLPKDRFSAERLKGVDSTLKIQPAKLEDSAVYLCASSLTGTFSSYEQYFGPGTRLTVT.

The chain joins TRBV5-4 to TRBJ2-1; TRBD2 matches 9 bases. The V and J ends lost 4 bases and 5 bases, in that order; junction bases with no gene match: 16. The CDR3 has 18 residues. Germline assignment: CDR1 SGHNT and CDR2 YYREEE (reference sequence). The CDR3 DNA follows: TGTGCCAGCAGCCAGAACCTCTTAGCGGGAGATACGAACAATGAGCAGTTCTTC. Translation gives CASSQNLLAGDTNNEQFF.

The chain employs TRBV27 and TRBJ1-2; no clear D gene. This CDR3 is built from 13 residues. Trimming shortened V by 2 bases and J by 4 bases, and 8 bases separated the two germline ends. CDR1 and CDR2 (germline): MNHEY, SMNVEV (reference sequence). The CDR3 DNA is TGTGCCAGCAGTTTAGACAAAACCTATGGCTACACCTTC. This gives the protein CASSLDKTYGYTF.

This chain links TRBV6-5 with TRBJ1-6; D remains unclear. The CDR3 extends over 15 amino acids. The germline V gene encodes CDR1 MNHEY and CDR2 SVGAGI. Trimming removed 0 bases at V and 6 bases at J, with 9 bases between. The CDR3, as DNA: TGTGCCAGCAGTTACTCGACTCCGGGTAATTCACCCCTCCACTTT. Its translation is CASSYSTPGNSPLHF.

This chain links TRBV10-3 with TRBJ1-4; perhaps TRBD1 as D (5 bases). With 3 bases removed from V and 6 bases from J, the gap between germline ends came to 14 bases. The CDR3 runs 15 residues. CDR1 and CDR2 from the germline V gene are ENHRY and SYGVKD. This CDR3 reads CAISDRDRGHEKLFF. The CDR3 bases are TGTGCCATCAGTGACCGGGACCGAGGACATGAAAAACTGTTTTTT.

This chain joins TRBV18 and TRBJ2-5; 11 bases are a match to TRBD1. CDR1 KGHSH and CDR2 LQKENI come from the germline V gene. The CDR3 is 15 amino acids. After removal of 5 bases from V and 1 base from J, the junction contained 3 bases not matched to a gene. CDR3 nucleotides: TGTGCCAGCTCATCCGGGACAGGGGGCCAAGAGACCCAGTACTTC. This gives the protein CASSSGTGGQETQYF.

This chain joins TRBV5-4 and TRBJ2-2; 9 bases match TRBD1. The CDR3 has 16 amino acids. The V gene's germline CDR1 is SGHNT and CDR2 YYREEE (reference sequence). V trimming: 7 bases; J trimming: 1 base; junction bases outside the gene matches: 8. Written as DNA, the CDR3 is TGTGCCAGCCTGCGATCGGGACAGGGGAACACCGGGGAGCTGTTTTTT. This gives the protein CASLRSGQGNTGELFF.

The chain combines TRBV5-1 with TRBJ1-5; 9 bases match TRBD1. The V and J ends lost 0 bases and 5 bases, in that order; junction bases with no gene match: 3. The CDR3 consists of 15 residues. Germline V gene sequence: CDR1 SGHRS, CDR2 YFSETQ. CDR3: CASSLGQGVDQPQHF. The DNA of the CDR3 is TGCGCCAGCAGCTTGGGACAGGGGGTTGATCAGCCCCAGCATTTT.

The V call is TRBV4-3, the J call TRBJ1-3; no firm D call. The CDR3 totals 13 residues. V lost 1 base, J lost 4 bases, and 5 bases lay in between. CDR1 is LGHNA and CDR2 is YSLEER in the germline V gene. The DNA for the CDR3 is TGCGCCAGCAGCCAAGTACCCGGAAACACCATATATTTT. It translates to CASSQVPGNTIYF.

The chain recombines TRBV9 with TRBJ1-1; no clear D. The length of the CDR3 is 13 residues. Between the trimmed V and J ends, which lost 0 bases and 3 bases, there was a span of 6 bases. Germline values: CDR1 SGDLS, CDR2 YYNGEE. CDR3 sequence (DNA): TGTGCCAGCAGCGTAGGGGCATACACTGAAGCTTTCTTT. Its protein is CASSVGAYTEAFF.

The chain has TRBV2 and TRBJ1-5; D is undetermined. Germline loops: CDR1 SNHLY, CDR2 FYNNEI. Deletions cut 7 bases from V and 0 bases from J, with 7 bases between. The CDR3 sequence is 13 residues long. CDR3 bases: TGTGCCAGCATGTACAGTAGCAATCAGCCCCAGCATTTT. This sequence encodes CASMYSSNQPQHF.

Here the CDR3 DNA reads TGTGCCAGCAGCTCACCGGGACTAGCGGACACCGGGGAGCTGTTTTTT. Protein product: CASSSPGLADTGELFF. The rearrangement uses TRBV7-9 and TRBJ2-2; 11 bases match TRBD2. The trim removed 4 bases at V and 3 bases at J, leaving 4 bases unmatched. This CDR3 has 16 amino acids. The V gene's germline CDR1 is SEHNR and CDR2 FQNEAQ (reference sequence). The full variable domain, its missing parts supplied by reference TRBV7-9 and TRBJ2-2, is DTGVSQNPRHKITKRGQNVTFRCDPISEHNRLYWYRQTLGQGPEFLTYFQNEAQLEKSRLLSDRFSAERPKGSFSTLEIQRTEQGDSAMYLCASSSPGLADTGELFFGEGSRLTVL.

The rearrangement joins TRBV28 to TRBJ2-7, with D hard to call. There are 13 residues in the CDR3. Per the germline V gene, CDR1 is MDHEN and CDR2 is SYDVKM. Trimming took 3 bases from V and 6 from J, leaving 12 bases between them. The CDR3 region is CASSFGYRGEQYF. The DNA of the CDR3 is TGTGCCAGCAGTTTCGGGTACAGAGGCGAGCAGTACTTC.

The chain couples TRBV7-8 to TRBJ2-2, with TRBD1 as a possible D gene (6 bases). The CDR3 has 14 residues. V lost 4 bases and J lost 4, with 10 bases in between. Germline values: CDR1 SGHVS, CDR2 FQNEAQ. For the CDR3, the DNA is TGTGCCAGCAGCTCAACAGGGCCCACCGGGGAGCTGTTTTTT. It codes for CASSSTGPTGELFF.

The V call is TRBV6-4, the J call TRBJ2-3; TRBD2 matches at 13 bases. Germline values: CDR1 MRHNA, CDR2 SNTAGT. The CDR3 totals 15 residues. J lost 4 bases, V lost 5 bases, and 3 bases had no gene match. CDR3 nucleotide sequence: TGTGCCAGCAGTCTACTAGCGGGAGGGCCAGATACGCAGTATTTT. Translated: CASSLLAGGPDTQYF.

The chain couples TRBV20-1 to TRBJ1-1; no clear D. Germline V gene lookup returns CDR1 DFQATT and CDR2 SNEGSKA (reference sequence). This CDR3 has 10 amino acids. Trimming took 4 bases from V and 5 from J, leaving 5 bases between them. CDR3 protein: CSAKWTEAFF. DNA for the CDR3: TGCAGTGCTAAGTGGACTGAAGCTTTCTTT.

This clone showed up just once. The chain recombines TRBV7-6 with TRBJ2-1, with 10 nucleotides matching TRBD2. This CDR3 comprises 14 residues. Trimming cost V 1 base and J 11 bases; bases outside gene matches: 5. Germline V gene data show CDR1 as SGHVS and CDR2 as FNYEAQ. The DNA of the CDR3 is TGTGCCAGCAGCTTAGAGAGTAGCGGGGGGAAGCAGTTCTTC. Protein sequence: CASSLESSGGKQFF.

The chain links TRBV7-8 to TRBJ2-7; perhaps TRBD2 as D (7 bases). In germline, CDR1 is SGHVS, CDR2 FQNEAQ. The CDR3 loop spans 16 amino acids. With 8 bases removed from V and 0 bases from J, the gap between germline ends came to 20 bases. The CDR3 coding sequence is TGTGCCAGCTTGGCCGGAGCGGGACACCTCTCCTACGAGCAGTACTTC. Its translation: CASLAGAGHLSYEQYF.

The chain carries TRBV11-3 and TRBJ2-1; possibly TRBD2 for D (5 bases). Germline CDR1 SGHNT, CDR2 YENEEA. CDR3 length equals 16 residues. V was pared by 5 bases and J by 2 bases, with 16 bases between. CDR3 sequence: CASSPRARATYNEQFF. CDR3 coding DNA: TGTGCCAGCAGCCCCCGGGCGAGGGCCACCTACAATGAGCAGTTCTTC.

The chain has TRBV28 and TRBJ2-5, with D possibly called TRBD1 or TRBD2 (5 bases each). V lost 5 bases, J lost 5 bases, and 18 bases lay in between. Germline CDR1 and CDR2: MDHEN and SYDVKM. This CDR3 is 15 amino acids long. DNA of the CDR3: TGTGCCAGCAGTCCCACTAGTATGGGGCTGGAGACCCAGTACTTC. This gives the protein CASSPTSMGLETQYF.